This paragraph reports one T cell receptor beta chain. Its cognate antigen is unknown. The study drew its donors from healthy HIV-negative adults without recent acute infections or vaccinations. The record originates from a study of shared clonotypes between healthy human individuals. Study background: CD4 naive and memory got three plates each, CD8 naive two, CD8 memory one.

Study-wide points: Incomplete sequencing of sorted subsets was indicated by rarefaction despite large depth.

The CDR3 has 14 residues. Trimming took 9 bases from V and 2 from J; bases not matched to a gene: 9. CDR1 and CDR2 (germline): LNHDA, SQIVND (reference sequence). This table comes from immunoSEQ multiplex PCR, and its TCRdb copy is limited to in-frame clones, with some not included. This table holds a few million clones, just over 90% found once. Sequenced: naive CD4+ T cells sorted from blood. The subset: CD45RA+ positively selected. The chain joins TRBV19 to TRBJ2-7; TRBD1 matches 8 bases. The receptor was derived from a man aged 18 to 30 in good health. CDR3 sequence reads: CASTSRDRTYEQYF. CDR3 nucleotides: TGTGCCAGCACGAGCCGGGACAGGACCTACGAGCAGTACTTC.